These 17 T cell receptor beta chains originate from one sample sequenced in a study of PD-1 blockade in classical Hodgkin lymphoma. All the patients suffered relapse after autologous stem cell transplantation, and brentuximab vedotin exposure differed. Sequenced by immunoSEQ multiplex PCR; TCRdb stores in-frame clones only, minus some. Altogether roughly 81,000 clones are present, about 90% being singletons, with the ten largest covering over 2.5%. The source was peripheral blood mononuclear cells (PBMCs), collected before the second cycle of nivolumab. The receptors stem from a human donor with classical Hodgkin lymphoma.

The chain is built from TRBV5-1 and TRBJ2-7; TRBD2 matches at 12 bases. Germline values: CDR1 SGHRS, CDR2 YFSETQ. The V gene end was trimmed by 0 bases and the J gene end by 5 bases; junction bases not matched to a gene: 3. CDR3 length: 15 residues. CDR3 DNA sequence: TGCGCCAGCAGCTTGGTACTAGCGGGAGGTCACGAGCAGTACTTC. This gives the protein CASSLVLAGGHEQYF.

CDR3 DNA: TGTGCCAGCAGCAGTGTCGCCACTAGGGAAGAGACCCAGTACTTC. Protein product: CASSSVATREETQYF. The J gene is TRBJ2-5, the V gene TRBV13, with D perhaps TRBD2 (5 bases). CDR1 and CDR2 from the germline V gene are PRHDT and FYEKMQ (reference sequence). This CDR3 comprises 15 residues. Trimming pared 5 bases from V and 3 bases from J, leaving 16 bases between.

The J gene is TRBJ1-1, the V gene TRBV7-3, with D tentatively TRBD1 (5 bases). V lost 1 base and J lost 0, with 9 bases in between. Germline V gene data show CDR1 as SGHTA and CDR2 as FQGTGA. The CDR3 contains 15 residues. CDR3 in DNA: TGTGCCAGCAGCTTAAGTGGGGGAATGAACACTGAAGCTTTCTTT. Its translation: CASSLSGGMNTEAFF.

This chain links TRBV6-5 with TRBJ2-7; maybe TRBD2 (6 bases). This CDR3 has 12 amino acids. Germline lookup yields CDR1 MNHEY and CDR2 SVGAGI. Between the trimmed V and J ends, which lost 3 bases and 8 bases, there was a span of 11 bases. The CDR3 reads CASSYARGKQYF. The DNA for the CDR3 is TGTGCCAGCAGTTATGCCCGGGGGAAGCAGTACTTC.

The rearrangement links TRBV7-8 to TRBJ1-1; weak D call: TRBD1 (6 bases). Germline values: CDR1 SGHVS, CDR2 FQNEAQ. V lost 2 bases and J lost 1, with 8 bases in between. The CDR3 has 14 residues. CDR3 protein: CASSLRTANTEAFF. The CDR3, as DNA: TGTGCCAGCAGCTTAAGGACAGCGAACACTGAAGCTTTCTTT.

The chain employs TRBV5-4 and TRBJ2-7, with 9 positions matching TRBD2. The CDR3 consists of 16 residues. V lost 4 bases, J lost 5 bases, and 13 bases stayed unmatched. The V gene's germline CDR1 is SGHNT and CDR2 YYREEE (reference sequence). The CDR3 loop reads CASSGPTGTSPHEQYF. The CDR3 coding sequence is TGTGCCAGCAGCGGTCCAACCGGGACTAGCCCCCACGAGCAGTACTTC.

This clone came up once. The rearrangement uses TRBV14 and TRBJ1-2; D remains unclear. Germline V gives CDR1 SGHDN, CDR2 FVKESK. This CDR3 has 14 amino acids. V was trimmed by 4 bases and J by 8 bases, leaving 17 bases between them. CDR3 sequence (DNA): TGTGCCAGCAGCCCCAAGGGATCCTCGAGGGGCTACACCTTC. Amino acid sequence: CASSPKGSSRGYTF.

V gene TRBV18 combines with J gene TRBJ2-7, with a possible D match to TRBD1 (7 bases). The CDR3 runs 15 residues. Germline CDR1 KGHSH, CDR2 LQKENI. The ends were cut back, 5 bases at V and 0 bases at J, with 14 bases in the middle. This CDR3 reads CASSVGGQASYEQYF. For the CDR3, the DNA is TGTGCCAGCTCAGTGGGAGGACAGGCCTCCTACGAGCAGTACTTC.

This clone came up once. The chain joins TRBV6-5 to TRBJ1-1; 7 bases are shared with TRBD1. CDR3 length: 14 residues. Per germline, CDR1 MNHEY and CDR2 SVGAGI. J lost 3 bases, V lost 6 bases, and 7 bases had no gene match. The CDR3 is CASRRGRRDTEAFF. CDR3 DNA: TGTGCCAGCAGAAGGGGGCGCCGGGACACTGAAGCTTTCTTT.

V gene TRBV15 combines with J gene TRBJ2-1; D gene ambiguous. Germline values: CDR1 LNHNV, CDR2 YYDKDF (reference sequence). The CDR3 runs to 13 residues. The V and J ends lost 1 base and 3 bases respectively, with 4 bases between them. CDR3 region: CATSRANYNEQFF. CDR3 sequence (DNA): TGTGCCACCAGCAGAGCTAACTACAATGAGCAGTTCTTC.

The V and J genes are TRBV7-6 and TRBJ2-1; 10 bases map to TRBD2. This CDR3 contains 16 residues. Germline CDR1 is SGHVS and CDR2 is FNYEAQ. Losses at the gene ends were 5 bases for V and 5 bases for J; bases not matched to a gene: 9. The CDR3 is CASSTRLAGDDNEQFF. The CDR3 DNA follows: TGTGCCAGCAGCACCCGCCTAGCGGGAGACGACAATGAGCAGTTCTTC.

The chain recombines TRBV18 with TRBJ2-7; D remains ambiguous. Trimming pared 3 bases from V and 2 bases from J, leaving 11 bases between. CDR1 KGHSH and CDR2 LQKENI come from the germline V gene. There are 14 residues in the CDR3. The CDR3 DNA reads TGTGCCAGCTCACCTCTGGCGCCAACCTACGAGCAGTACTTC. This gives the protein CASSPLAPTYEQYF. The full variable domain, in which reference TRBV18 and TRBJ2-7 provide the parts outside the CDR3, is NAGVMQNPRHLVRRRGQEARLRCSPMKGHSHVYWYRQLPEEGLKFMVYLQKENIIDESGMPKERFSAEFPKEGPSILRIQQVVRGDSAAYFCASSPLAPTYEQYFGPGTRLTVT.

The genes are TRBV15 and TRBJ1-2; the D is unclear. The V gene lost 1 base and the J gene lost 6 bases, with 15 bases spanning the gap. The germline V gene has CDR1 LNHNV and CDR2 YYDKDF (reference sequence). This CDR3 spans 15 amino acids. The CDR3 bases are TGTGCCACCAGCAGAGCTAGAGGCCCTAGTGATGGCTACACCTTC. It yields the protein CATSRARGPSDGYTF.

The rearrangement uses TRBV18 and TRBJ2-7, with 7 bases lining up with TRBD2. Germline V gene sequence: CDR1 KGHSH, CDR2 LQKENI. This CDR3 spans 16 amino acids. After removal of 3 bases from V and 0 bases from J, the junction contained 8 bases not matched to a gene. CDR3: CASSPLSGKPSYEQYF. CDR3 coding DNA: TGTGCCAGCTCACCCCTAAGCGGGAAACCCTCCTACGAGCAGTACTTC.

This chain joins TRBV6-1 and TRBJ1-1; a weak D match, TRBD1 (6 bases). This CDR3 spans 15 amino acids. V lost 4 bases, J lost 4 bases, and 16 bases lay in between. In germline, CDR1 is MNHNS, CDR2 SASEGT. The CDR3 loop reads CASSAPTGSVTEAFF. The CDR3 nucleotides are TGTGCCAGCAGTGCCCCAACAGGGAGTGTCACTGAAGCTTTCTTT.

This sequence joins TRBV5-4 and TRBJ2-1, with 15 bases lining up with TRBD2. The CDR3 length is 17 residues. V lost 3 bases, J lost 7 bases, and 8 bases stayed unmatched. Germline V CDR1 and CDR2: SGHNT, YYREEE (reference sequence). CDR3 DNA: TGTGCCAGCAGCTCCCGTCCAGGACTAGCGGGAGGGAATGAGCAGTTCTTC. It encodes CASSSRPGLAGGNEQFF.

The CDR3 loop is CARPTPGLAGGGTYNEQFF. The CDR3 nucleotides read TGTGCCCGCCCGACTCCGGGACTAGCGGGAGGAGGCACCTACAATGAGCAGTTCTTC. This sequence joins TRBV10-3 and TRBJ2-1; 15 bases fit TRBD2. CDR3 length equals 19 residues. Looked up from germline, CDR1 is ENHRY and CDR2 is SYGVKD. V gave up 11 bases and J gave up 2 bases; unmatched junction bases: 16.